Shown below are 24 T cell receptor beta chains from a single sample sequenced in a study of blood T cell repertoires in COVID-19. The table came from immunoSEQ multiplex PCR; TCRdb's copy has only in-frame clones and leaves some out. The sample records 90,000 to 120,000 clones, about 80% being singletons. Sequences were obtained from peripheral blood. The receptors originated from an older woman with acute or convalescent COVID-19.

The J gene is TRBJ1-3, the V gene TRBV6-5; D is possibly TRBD1 (6 bases). The CDR3 is 15 amino acids. Germline CDR1 is MNHEY and CDR2 is SVGAGI. Trimming shortened V by 5 bases and J by 0 bases, and 11 bases separated the two germline ends. The DNA of the CDR3 is TGTGCCAGCAGTCCTTCGGACAGCTCTGGAAACACCATATATTTT. Translated, it gives CASSPSDSSGNTIYF.

The rearrangement links TRBV6-5 to TRBJ2-3; D gene uncertain. CDR1 MNHEY and CDR2 SVGAGI come from the germline V gene. The CDR3 length is 11 residues. V was trimmed by 7 bases and J by 0 bases, leaving 2 bases between them. CDR3 DNA: TGTGCCAGCACTAGCACAGATACGCAGTATTTT. It is translated as CASTSTDTQYF.

The chain uses TRBV3-1 (or the pseudogene TRBV3-2) and TRBJ1-1; 9 bases fit TRBD1. The CDR3 has 15 residues. CDR1 and CDR2 (germline): LGHDT, YNNKEL (reference sequence). Trimming removed 3 bases from V and 0 bases from J; junction bases left unmatched: 2. CDR3 nucleotide sequence: TGTGCCAGCAGCCAGGGACAGGGCTTGAACACTGAAGCTTTCTTT. Protein product: CASSQGQGLNTEAFF.

This chain uses TRBV7-9 with TRBJ1-2; 7 positions agree with TRBD1. Germline values: CDR1 SEHNR, CDR2 FQNEAQ (reference sequence). After removal of 9 bases from V and 2 bases from J, the junction contained 9 bases not matched to a gene. The CDR3 spans 14 residues. CDR3 bases: TGTGCCAGTACAAGACAGGGCGTAAACTATGGCTACACCTTC. Protein: CASTRQGVNYGYTF.

The chain joins TRBV6-5 to TRBJ1-4; 10 bases are a match to TRBD1. CDR1 is MNHEY and CDR2 is SVGAGI in the germline V gene. The length of the CDR3 is 15 residues. V trimming: 6 bases; J trimming: 7 bases; junction bases outside the gene matches: 8. CDR3: CASRAHGTGVEKLFF. In DNA, the CDR3 is TGTGCCAGCAGAGCCCACGGGACAGGGGTTGAAAAACTGTTTTTT.

The chain couples TRBV24-1 to TRBJ2-1, with D possibly TRBD2 on 6 matching bases. This CDR3 comprises 16 residues. V was pared by 3 bases and J by 4 bases, with 15 bases between. The germline gives CDR1 KGHDR, CDR2 SFDVKD. This CDR3 is CATSDGSRGTYNEQFF. The CDR3 nucleotides read TGTGCCACCAGTGATGGTTCCCGGGGGACTTACAATGAGCAGTTCTTC.

The rearrangement links TRBV27 to TRBJ2-7, with TRBD1 matching 7 bases. The germline V gene has CDR1 MNHEY and CDR2 SMNVEV (reference sequence). The J segment lost 0 bases and the V segment lost 6 bases, leaving 8 bases of the junction unmatched. The CDR3 runs to 15 residues. The CDR3 sequence: CASRRGGAGSYEQYF. The CDR3 nucleotides read TGTGCCAGCAGGAGAGGGGGCGCAGGCTCCTACGAGCAGTACTTC.

This clone was seen only once. The rearrangement joins TRBV6-2 or TRBV6-3 to TRBJ2-7, with 8 bases that match TRBD1. After removal of 0 bases from V and 2 bases from J, the junction contained 9 bases not matched to a gene. The CDR3 has 17 residues. Germline V gene sequence: CDR1 MNHEY, CDR2 SVGEGT. Here the CDR3 reads CASSYSVLGQGTYEQYV. The CDR3 DNA reads TGTGCCAGCAGTTACTCCGTCTTAGGACAGGGAACCTACGAGCAGTACGTC.

This clone showed up just once. The chain has TRBV4-3 and TRBJ1-3; D remains ambiguous. Germline V gene data show CDR1 as LGHNA and CDR2 as YSLEER. The CDR3 spans 16 residues. V was cut by 1 base and J by 3 bases, with 13 bases left in between. CDR3 nucleotides: TGCGCCAGCAGCCAAGGGAGAGGTGTAGGTGGAAACACCATATATTTT. Translation gives CASSQGRGVGGNTIYF.

V usage is TRBV5-1 and J usage is TRBJ2-2; 9 bases align to TRBD2. The CDR3 spans 15 residues. CDR1 and CDR2 from the germline V gene are SGHRS and YFSETQ. V lost 7 bases to trimming and J lost 5 bases; unmatched junction nucleotides: 9. The CDR3 DNA reads TGCGCCAGCTCTCGCGGGGGGGAAGCTACCGGGGAGCTGTTTTTT. This gives the protein CASSRGGEATGELFF.

V usage is TRBV2 and J usage is TRBJ1-4; 9 bases map to TRBD1. V was clipped by 5 bases and J by 5 bases; unmatched bases: 6. The CDR3 sequence is 15 residues long. In germline, CDR1 is SNHLY, CDR2 FYNNEI. The CDR3 nucleotides read TGTGCCAGCAGTCGAAACAGGGGGCGAAATGAAAAACTGTTTTTT. Its translation: CASSRNRGRNEKLFF. Complete variable domain (other parts from reference TRBV2 and TRBJ1-4): EPEVTQTPSHQVTQMGQEVILRCVPISNHLYFYWYRQILGQKVEFLVSFYNNEISEKSEIFDDQFSVERPDGSNFTLKIRSTKLEDSAMYFCASSRNRGRNEKLFFGSGTQLSVL.

Concerning this clone: Other DNA sequences in this sample translate to the same CDR3. This sequence joins TRBV6-5 and TRBJ2-7, with 7 bases fitting TRBD1. Germline-derived CDR1 and CDR2 are MNHEY and SVGAGI. V lost 2 bases, J lost 7 bases, and 8 bases stayed unmatched. The CDR3 loop spans 14 amino acids. CDR3 sequence reads: CASSYTRDRGEQYF. The CDR3 coding sequence is TGTGCCAGCAGTTACACCCGGGACAGAGGTGAGCAGTACTTC.

The chain couples TRBV29-1 to TRBJ2-1, with TRBD1 identical over 9 bases. Germline trimming cut 6 bases from V and 3 bases from J; bases unmatched to any gene: 12. Germline values: CDR1 SQVTM, CDR2 ANQGSEA. The CDR3 runs 16 residues. The CDR3, as DNA: TGCAGCGTCATCCCTGTACCGGGACAGGGCTACAATGAGCAGTTCTTC. Protein product: CSVIPVPGQGYNEQFF.

The CDR3 DNA reads as TGTGCCAGCAGCTTACCCCTTGAATCGGCGGGTCCGGGCACAGATACGCAGTATTTT. Protein product: CASSLPLESAGPGTDTQYF. This chain connects TRBV7-9 to TRBJ2-3, with D maybe TRBD2 (5 bases). Germline loops: CDR1 SEHNR, CDR2 FQNEAQ (reference sequence). Trimming shortened V by 2 bases and J by 1 base, and 22 bases separated the two germline ends. This CDR3 has 19 amino acids.

The rearrangement joins TRBV5-1 to TRBJ1-1; D is undetermined. This CDR3 is 13 amino acids long. Germline CDR1 SGHRS, CDR2 YFSETQ. V was shortened by 0 bases and J by 5 bases, with 8 bases between the two germline ends. For the CDR3, the DNA is TGCGCCAGCAGCTTGGACGGCGGGACTGAAGCTTTCTTT. It yields the protein CASSLDGGTEAFF.

The V and J genes are TRBV28 and TRBJ1-5, with D perhaps TRBD1 (6 bases). This CDR3 comprises 15 residues. Trimming left V 5 bases short and J 3 bases short, with 14 bases between. Germline loops: CDR1 MDHEN, CDR2 SYDVKM. CDR3 DNA: TGTGCCAGCAGTAAATTACAGGGCACCAATCAGCCCCAGCATTTT. Amino acid sequence: CASSKLQGTNQPQHF.

This clone was recorded only once. This chain uses TRBV6-5 with TRBJ1-1; 7 bases agree with TRBD1. This CDR3 is built from 15 residues. Germline CDR1 and CDR2: MNHEY and SVGAGI. J lost 0 bases, V lost 6 bases, and 7 bases had no gene match. The CDR3 nucleotides are TGTGCCAGCAGGGGGACAGTACTAATGAACACTGAAGCTTTCTTT. This codes for CASRGTVLMNTEAFF.

This chain joins TRBV19 and TRBJ1-5; D gene ambiguous. Germline V CDR1 and CDR2: LNHDA, SQIVND (reference sequence). Trimming shortened V by 4 bases and J by 2 bases, and 9 bases separated the two germline ends. The CDR3 has 14 residues. The CDR3 DNA reads TGTGCCAGTAGTACGTCCGGGGGCAATCAGCCCCAGCATTTT. It specifies CASSTSGGNQPQHF.

V gene TRBV24-1 combines with J gene TRBJ1-1; 9 bases align to TRBD1. Germline V gene data show CDR1 as KGHDR and CDR2 as SFDVKD. The CDR3 loop spans 15 amino acids. V trimming: 6 bases; J trimming: 6 bases; junction bases outside the gene matches: 10. The chain's CDR3 is CATSTGTGRVPEAFF. The DNA for the CDR3 is TGTGCCACCAGTACCGGGACAGGGCGCGTCCCTGAAGCTTTCTTT.

The chain recombines TRBV19 with TRBJ2-1, with 7 bases aligning to TRBD2. CDR1 is LNHDA and CDR2 is SQIVND in the germline V gene (reference sequence). The length of the CDR3 is 16 residues. Trimming took 3 bases from V and 3 from J; bases not matched to a gene: 8. CDR3 amino acids: CASSIMSGVLYNEQFF. As DNA, the CDR3 is TGTGCCAGTAGTATTATGAGCGGGGTCCTCTACAATGAGCAGTTCTTC.

This sequence joins TRBV18 and TRBJ1-2; 7 positions match TRBD1. Trimming cost V 2 bases and J 4 bases; bases outside gene matches: 7. The CDR3 consists of 15 residues. In germline, CDR1 is KGHSH, CDR2 LQKENI. CDR3 sequence (DNA): TGTGCCAGCTCACCATCTCAGGGGACAGTCTATGGCTACACCTTC. Protein product: CASSPSQGTVYGYTF.

This chain joins TRBV28 and TRBJ2-5, with 7 bases aligning to TRBD2. CDR3 length: 14 residues. Looked up from germline, CDR1 is MDHEN and CDR2 is SYDVKM. Trimming removed 3 bases from V and 5 bases from J; junction bases left unmatched: 6. The CDR3 DNA reads as TGTGCCAGCAGTTTGAGGCAGGGAGGGGAGACCCAGTACTTC. Its protein is CASSLRQGGETQYF.

The rearrangement uses TRBV6-9 and TRBJ2-1; D is possibly TRBD1 (6 bases). The CDR3 length is 19 residues. Trimming removed 4 bases at V and 0 bases at J, with 22 bases between. CDR1 and CDR2 (germline): MNHGY, SVAAGI. CDR3 loop: CASSLTPIRDKSSYNEQFF. DNA for the CDR3: TGTGCCAGCAGTTTAACCCCAATCCGGGACAAGAGCTCCTACAATGAGCAGTTCTTC.

The chain joins TRBV11-2 to TRBJ1-1, with D maybe TRBD1 (5 bases). There are 15 residues in the CDR3. Germline V lookup: CDR1 SGHAT, CDR2 FQNNGV. Trimming took 3 bases from V and 2 from J, leaving 13 bases between them. The CDR3 is CASSFSRQINTEAFF. CDR3 bases: TGTGCCAGCAGCTTTTCCCGACAGATTAACACTGAAGCTTTCTTT.